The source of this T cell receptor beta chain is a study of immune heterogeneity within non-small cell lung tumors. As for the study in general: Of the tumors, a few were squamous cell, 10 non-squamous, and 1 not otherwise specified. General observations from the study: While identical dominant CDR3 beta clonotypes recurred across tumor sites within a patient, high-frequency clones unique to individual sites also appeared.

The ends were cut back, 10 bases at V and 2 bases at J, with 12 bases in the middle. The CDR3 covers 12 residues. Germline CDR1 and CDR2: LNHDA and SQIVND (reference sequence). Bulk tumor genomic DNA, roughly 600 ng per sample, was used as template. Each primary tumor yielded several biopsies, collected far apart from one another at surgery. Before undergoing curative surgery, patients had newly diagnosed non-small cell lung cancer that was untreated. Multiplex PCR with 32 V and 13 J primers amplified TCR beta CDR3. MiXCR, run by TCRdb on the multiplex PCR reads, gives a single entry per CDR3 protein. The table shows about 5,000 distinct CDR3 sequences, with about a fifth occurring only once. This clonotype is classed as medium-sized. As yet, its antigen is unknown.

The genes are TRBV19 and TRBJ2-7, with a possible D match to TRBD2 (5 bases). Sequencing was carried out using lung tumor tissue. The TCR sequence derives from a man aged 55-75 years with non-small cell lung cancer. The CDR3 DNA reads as TGTGCCACCCAAGGGAGAACCTACGAGCAGTACTTC. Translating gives CATQGRTYEQYF.